One sample yielded the 25 T cell receptor beta chains listed below, sequenced in a study of blood T cell repertoires in COVID-19. Clones were sequenced by immunoSEQ multiplex PCR, and TCRdb holds only the in-frame ones, with some missing. The sample consists of about 110,000 clones, more than 75% of them appearing once. Sequenced input: peripheral blood. The receptors here all came from a middle-aged man with acute or convalescent COVID-19.

The chain links TRBV6-5 to TRBJ2-7, with D perhaps TRBD2 (6 bases). The CDR3 has 15 residues. From germline, CDR1 is MNHEY and CDR2 SVGAGI. V lost 6 bases and J 4 bases, leaving 19 bases between the germline ends. The CDR3: CASRSGASDRYEQYF. The CDR3 DNA follows: TGTGCCAGCAGGTCCGGGGCTAGCGATAGATACGAGCAGTACTTC.

This CDR3 reads CASEVGAGWTGELFF. CDR3 nucleotide sequence: TGTGCCAGCGAGGTAGGCGCGGGATGGACCGGGGAGCTGTTTTTT. The rearrangement links TRBV6-5 to TRBJ2-2; D might be TRBD2 (6 bases). V was pared by 8 bases and J by 5 bases, with 18 bases between. The CDR3 covers 15 residues. The germline V gene encodes CDR1 MNHEY and CDR2 SVGAGI.

This chain uses TRBV7-9 with TRBJ2-1; no definite D call. Germline values: CDR1 SEHNR, CDR2 FQNEAQ (reference sequence). V was shortened by 1 base and J by 8 bases, with 15 bases between the two germline ends. The CDR3 is made up of 15 amino acids. CDR3 in DNA: TGTGCCAGCAGCTTAGTGGGCAGGCAGGAAGATGAGCAGTTCTTC. Its translation: CASSLVGRQEDEQFF.

This clone occurred a few times. The V and J genes are TRBV25-1 and TRBJ1-1; TRBD1 is a possible D gene (5 bases). V was shortened by 3 bases and J by 4 bases, with 9 bases between the two germline ends. The CDR3 loop spans 13 amino acids. The germline gives CDR1 MGHDK, CDR2 SYGVNS. CDR3 loop: CASSDWGLTEAFF. CDR3 nucleotides: TGTGCCAGCAGTGATTGGGGACTCACTGAAGCTTTCTTT.

This chain connects TRBV28 to TRBJ1-5, with 9 bases identical to TRBD1. Germline V gene data show CDR1 as MDHEN and CDR2 as SYDVKM. The trim removed 5 bases at V and 4 bases at J, leaving 6 bases unmatched. The CDR3 covers 15 residues. The CDR3 protein is CASSPKGTGNQPQHF. The DNA for the CDR3 is TGTGCCAGCAGTCCTAAGGGGACAGGGAATCAGCCCCAGCATTTT.

V gene TRBV6-4 combines with J gene TRBJ2-3; the D is unclear. The germline V gene has CDR1 MRHNA and CDR2 SNTAGT. The CDR3 loop spans 14 amino acids. Trimming pared 5 bases from V and 4 bases from J, leaving 13 bases between. In DNA form, the CDR3 reads TGTGCCAGCAGTCTTGATGCCCCGGCAGATACGCAGTATTTT. Translation gives CASSLDAPADTQYF.

The V and J genes are TRBV19 and TRBJ2-7, with no clear D. The CDR3 is made up of 13 amino acids. Looked up from germline, CDR1 is LNHDA and CDR2 is SQIVND (reference sequence). V was clipped by 6 bases and J by 0 bases, with 9 bases between them. This CDR3 reads CASRGTSSYEQYF. CDR3 in DNA: TGTGCCAGTAGGGGCACGAGCTCCTACGAGCAGTACTTC.

The V gene is TRBV12-3 or TRBV12-4, the J gene TRBJ1-1; TRBD1 aligns across 8 bases. The V and J ends lost 7 bases and 7 bases, in that order; junction bases with no gene match: 5. This CDR3 contains 12 residues. CDR3 nucleotide sequence: TGTGCCAGCATTCAGGGGGCGGGTGAAGCTTTCTTT. Translated: CASIQGAGEAFF.

The CDR3 region has the DNA TGTGCCAGCAAGGCGGATAGCAATCAGCCCCAGCATTTT. Its translation: CASKADSNQPQHF. The chain is built from TRBV2 and TRBJ1-5; no firm D call. Germline CDR1 SNHLY, CDR2 FYNNEI. With 7 bases removed from V and 0 bases from J, the gap between germline ends came to 7 bases. CDR3 length: 13 residues.

The rearrangement joins TRBV19 to TRBJ2-3; TRBD2 agrees at 9 bases. Losses at the gene ends were 6 bases for V and 3 bases for J; bases not matched to a gene: 10. CDR1 and CDR2 (germline): LNHDA, SQIVND (reference sequence). The CDR3 loop spans 16 amino acids. The CDR3 sequence is CASSENSGGGTDTQYF. The CDR3 nucleotides read TGTGCCAGTAGCGAAAATAGCGGGGGAGGGACAGATACGCAGTATTTT.

This chain uses TRBV18 with TRBJ1-4; TRBD1 is a possible D gene (6 bases). Per germline, CDR1 KGHSH and CDR2 LQKENI. CDR3 length: 15 amino acids. V was pared by 3 bases and J by 8 bases, with 16 bases between. CDR3: CASSPSQGSVEKLFF. CDR3 coding DNA: TGTGCCAGCTCACCGTCGCAGGGGTCCGTCGAAAAACTGTTTTTT.

The chain has TRBV2 and TRBJ2-3; TRBD2 might be the D (6 bases). Trimming left V 4 bases short and J 3 bases short, with 11 bases between. From germline, CDR1 is SNHLY and CDR2 FYNNEI. The CDR3 totals 14 residues. CDR3 loop: CASSVSTSTDTQYF. The CDR3 coding sequence is TGTGCCAGCAGTGTCTCGACTAGTACAGATACGCAGTATTTT. The whole variable domain, remainder taken from reference TRBV2 and TRBJ2-3, is EPEVTQTPSHQVTQMGQEVILRCVPISNHLYFYWYRQILGQKVEFLVSFYNNEISEKSEIFDDQFSVERPDGSNFTLKIRSTKLEDSAMYFCASSVSTSTDTQYFGPGTRLTVL.

A few counts support this clone. V is TRBV6-2 or TRBV6-3 and J is TRBJ2-7, with D possibly called TRBD1 or TRBD2 (5 bases each). The CDR3 is made up of 15 amino acids. Germline V gene lookup returns CDR1 MNHEY and CDR2 SVGEGT. Trimming shortened V by 5 bases and J by 5 bases, and 19 bases separated the two germline ends. The chain's CDR3 is CASSDYTRVIHEQYF. CDR3 bases: TGTGCCAGCAGTGACTATACCAGGGTTATCCACGAGCAGTACTTC.

This clone was detected only once. The chain uses TRBV30 and TRBJ1-1; 8 positions match TRBD1. V trimming: 1 base; J trimming: 4 bases; junction bases outside the gene matches: 5. CDR3 length: 14 residues. Germline CDR1 is GTSNPN and CDR2 is SVGIG (reference sequence). The CDR3 region has the DNA TGTGCCTGGAGTGCGACAGGGGCCTCCACTGAAGCTTTCTTT. Its translation: CAWSATGASTEAFF.

The chain recombines TRBV6-1 with TRBJ1-2; no clear D gene. The CDR3 totals 11 residues. Trimming took 1 base from V and 7 from J, leaving 4 bases between them. Germline-derived CDR1 and CDR2 are MNHNS and SASEGT. The CDR3: CASSEVLGYTF. The CDR3 region has the DNA TGTGCCAGCAGTGAAGTCCTTGGCTACACCTTC.

The chain couples TRBV7-6 to TRBJ2-2; 9 bases map to TRBD1. This CDR3 comprises 16 residues. Germline CDR1 is SGHVS and CDR2 is FNYEAQ. Trimming took 2 bases from V and 5 from J; bases not matched to a gene: 6. CDR3 in amino acids: CASSLQTGGLTGELFF. DNA of the CDR3: TGTGCCAGCAGCTTACAAACAGGGGGCTTAACCGGGGAGCTGTTTTTT.

The rearrangement uses TRBV6-5 and TRBJ2-7, with D tentatively TRBD2 (6 bases). This CDR3 comprises 14 residues. Deletions cut 3 bases from V and 2 bases from J, with 11 bases between. Germline CDR1 is MNHEY and CDR2 is SVGAGI. As DNA, the CDR3 is TGTGCCAGCAGTTATTCGGGGGTGACCTACGAGCAGTACTTC. Protein sequence: CASSYSGVTYEQYF.

The table lists this clone with a count of one. The CDR3: CASSPDSSYEQYF. Written as DNA, the CDR3 is TGTGCCAGCAGTCCCGACAGCTCCTACGAGCAGTACTTC. This sequence joins TRBV28 and TRBJ2-7; D is possibly TRBD1 (5 bases). CDR1 MDHEN and CDR2 SYDVKM come from the germline V gene. Trimming removed 5 bases from V and 0 bases from J, with 8 bases in between. The CDR3 is 13 amino acids.

The chain combines TRBV7-2 with TRBJ2-7; 8 positions agree with TRBD2. Trimming at V came to 4 bases and at J to 0 bases, leaving 2 bases not matched to a gene. This CDR3 is built from 14 residues. Germline V gene sequence: CDR1 SGHTA, CDR2 FQGNSA. In nucleotides, the CDR3 is TGTGCCAGCAGCTACAGCGGGAGCTCCTACGAGCAGTACTTC. Translation: CASSYSGSSYEQYF.

This clone was seen only once. V and J are TRBV27 and TRBJ2-1, with TRBD1 matching over 7 bases. Germline V gene lookup returns CDR1 MNHEY and CDR2 SMNVEV (reference sequence). The CDR3 extends over 14 amino acids. With V trimmed by 6 bases and J by 2 bases, 4 bases remained unmatched. The chain's CDR3 is CASRRGRTYNEQFF. The CDR3 DNA sequence: TGTGCCAGCAGGAGGGGGCGCACCTACAATGAGCAGTTCTTC.

The rearrangement joins TRBV7-2 to TRBJ1-4; D remains ambiguous. There are 15 residues in the CDR3. V lost 5 bases and J lost 6, with 16 bases in between. Germline values: CDR1 SGHTA, CDR2 FQGNSA. The CDR3 sequence is CASSLSPGRDEKLFF. In DNA, the CDR3 is TGTGCCAGCAGCCTATCCCCGGGTCGGGATGAAAAACTGTTTTTT.

The genes are TRBV7-2 and TRBJ2-7; D is ambiguous. The CDR3 consists of 14 residues. The V and J ends lost 6 bases and 0 bases respectively, with 12 bases between them. Germline CDR1 is SGHTA and CDR2 is FQGNSA. The CDR3 nucleotides are TGTGCCAGCAGGGGCTCTGTAACCTCCTACGAGCAGTACTTC. This codes for CASRGSVTSYEQYF.

The V and J genes are TRBV5-6 and TRBJ1-5; perhaps TRBD1 as D (5 bases). Germline V lookup: CDR1 SGHDT, CDR2 YYEEEE. The CDR3 consists of 16 residues. V lost 1 base to trimming and J lost 2 bases, with 13 bases between them. CDR3 sequence (DNA): TGTGCCAGCAGCTTGTTAGCGGGAGGGGGCAATCAGCCCCAGCATTTT. Its translation is CASSLLAGGGNQPQHF.

The chain carries TRBV5-1 and TRBJ2-1; maybe TRBD2 (6 bases). The germline gives CDR1 SGHRS, CDR2 YFSETQ. The CDR3 length is 16 residues. The V end lost 7 bases, the J end lost 3 bases, and 20 bases lay between the germline ends. CDR3 nucleotide sequence: TGCGCCAGCCAAGCATCGGGAGCTAGGCGCTACAATGAGCAGTTCTTC. It is translated as CASQASGARRYNEQFF.

V usage is TRBV29-1 and J usage is TRBJ2-4; unclear D gene. The CDR3 consists of 14 residues. Germline assignment: CDR1 SQVTM and CDR2 ANQGSEA. V shed 4 bases and J shed 0 bases, with 10 bases lying between them. CDR3 coding DNA: TGCAGCGTTGCGGGTGTTATAGCCAAAAACATTCAGTACTTC. Its translation: CSVAGVIAKNIQYF.